The rows below give T cell receptor beta chains drawn from one sample of a study of cytomegalovirus exposure and HLA in healthy donors. Sequenced by immunoSEQ multiplex PCR; TCRdb stores in-frame clones only, minus some. The table records about 160,000 clones, 80% of them present only once. Input material: PBMCs. These TCRs come from a woman aged 45-59 years in good health and CMV-seronegative. CDR3s include the opening cysteine and the closing phenylalanine or tryptophan. Each record gives: clone size, D gene, CDR3 length, V gene, J gene, CDR3 protein, CDR3 DNA. The D gene is left open where the match is weak. Clone size is not always given. Where it is, it says once, few, many or a class for expanded clones.

.	.	15	TRBV4-3	TRBJ1-3	CASSQDFGIGNTIYF	TGCGCCAGCAGCCAAGATTTCGGGATTGGAAACACCATATATTTT
.	.	12	TRBV28	TRBJ1-2	CASEGQWAGYTF	TGTGCCAGCGAAGGTCAGTGGGCGGGCTACACCTTC
.	.	11	TRBV13	TRBJ2-7	CASSHSYEQYF	TGTGCCAGCAGCCACTCCTACGAGCAGTACTTC
.	.	15	TRBV11-2	TRBJ1-2	CASSSPRQDNYGYTF	TGTGCCAGCAGCTCCCCTAGACAGGATAACTATGGCTACACCTTC
.	TRBD2	16	TRBV5-1	TRBJ2-7	CASSLAGLAGGYEQYF	TGCGCCAGCAGCTTGGCCGGACTAGCGGGAGGCTACGAGCAGTACTTC
few	TRBD2	16	TRBV7-2	TRBJ2-1	CASSPSLAGGLNEQFF	TGTGCCAGCAGCCCATCACTAGCGGGGGGGCTTAATGAGCAGTTCTTC
.	.	18	TRBV6-4	TRBJ1-2	CASSLGPSWMGQTHGYTF	TGTGCCAGCAGCCTCGGGCCCTCGTGGATGGGGCAAACCCATGGCTACACCTTC
.	.	14	TRBV9	TRBJ1-4	CASSVNEGDEKLFF	TGTGCCAGCAGCGTAAACGAGGGAGACGAAAAACTGTTTTTT
once	.	13	TRBV19	TRBJ1-2	CASSIGQFYGYTF	TGTGCCAGTAGTATTGGACAGTTCTATGGCTACACCTTC
.	.	12	TRBV9	TRBJ2-7	CASSVAEYEQYF	TGTGCCAGCAGCGTGGCCGAATACGAGCAGTACTTC
once	TRBD2	15	TRBV7-3	TRBJ2-3	CASSLMGGDTDTQYF	TGTGCCAGCAGCTTAATGGGAGGGGACACAGATACGCAGTATTTT
.	.	15	TRBV4-3	TRBJ2-3	CASSQGSGATDTQYF	TGCGCCAGCAGCCAAGGTTCAGGGGCCACAGATACGCAGTATTTT
.	TRBD1	15	TRBV6-5	TRBJ1-4	CASSFMDRPNEKLFF	TGTGCCAGCAGTTTCATGGACAGGCCTAATGAAAAACTGTTTTTT
.	.	17	TRBV7-9	TRBJ1-6	CASSPNSPGLLNSPLHF	TGTGCCAGCAGTCCAAACAGCCCGGGACTCCTAAATTCACCCCTCCACTTT
.	TRBD2	16	TRBV29-1	TRBJ2-7	CSVENQASGRIYEQYF	TGCAGCGTTGAGAATCAAGCTAGCGGTAGAATCTACGAGCAGTACTTC
.	TRBD2	14	TRBV6-4	TRBJ2-1	CASSLAGPPGEQFF	TGTGCCAGCAGTTTAGCGGGACCCCCCGGTGAGCAGTTCTTC
.	TRBD1	14	TRBV6-5	TRBJ2-2	CASNEDREAWELFF	TGTGCCAGCAATGAGGACAGGGAGGCTTGGGAGCTGTTTTTT
.	.	15	TRBV4-3	TRBJ1-5	CASSLNRAYNQPQHF	TGCGCCAGCAGCTTAAACAGGGCCTACAATCAGCCCCAGCATTTT
.	TRBD2	14	TRBV5-1	TRBJ2-7	CASSFTSGTYEQYF	TGCGCCAGCAGCTTCACTAGCGGAACCTACGAGCAGTACTTC
.	TRBD1	15	TRBV7-9	TRBJ2-1	CASSSYETGYNEQFF	TGTGCCAGCAGCAGTTATGAGACAGGGTACAATGAGCAGTTCTTC
.	TRBD2	14	TRBV30	TRBJ2-2	CAWSSGSAAGELFF	TGTGCCTGGAGTAGCGGGAGTGCAGCCGGGGAGCTGTTTTTT
.	TRBD1	14	TRBV13	TRBJ2-5	CASSYDRGAETQYF	TGTGCCAGCAGCTACGACAGGGGCGCCGAGACCCAGTACTTC
.	.	11	TRBV11-1	TRBJ1-2	CASNPPGGYTF	TGTGCCAGCAACCCACCGGGTGGCTACACCTTC
.	TRBD2	15	TRBV7-3	TRBJ2-1	CASSVTSGAYNEQFF	TGTGCCAGCAGCGTAACTAGCGGGGCCTACAATGAGCAGTTCTTC
few	.	16	TRBV30	TRBJ1-1	CAWSVRAVEGNTEAFF	TGTGCCTGGAGTGTACGGGCAGTAGAGGGTAACACTGAAGCTTTCTTT
.	TRBD1	14	TRBV7-2	TRBJ1-2	CASSSSGTGSILAF	TGTGCCAGCAGCTCATCCGGGACAGGGTCCATACTGGCCTTC
.	.	14	TRBV6-6	TRBJ2-1	CASSYNRVGNEQFF	TGTGCCAGCAGTTACAACAGGGTGGGCAATGAGCAGTTCTTC
.	TRBD1	19	TRBV4-1	TRBJ2-7	CASSFHPSLRQGFPYEQYF	TGCGCCAGCAGCTTTCACCCATCTTTGAGACAGGGTTTTCCCTACGAGCAGTACTTC
.	.	16	TRBV7-8	TRBJ1-2	CASSPNREEGLGGYTF	TGTGCCAGCAGCCCGAACAGGGAAGAGGGCCTAGGGGGCTACACCTTC
.	TRBD1	16	TRBV6-5	TRBJ2-1	CASSYSRYQGDNEQFF	TGTGCCAGCAGTTACTCGAGGTACCAGGGGGACAATGAGCAGTTCTTC
.	.	15	TRBV7-7	TRBJ2-3	CASSLAGGMGDTQYF	TGTGCTAGCAGCTTAGCTGGCGGGATGGGAGATACGCAGTATTTT
.	TRBD2	15	TRBV5-1	TRBJ2-7	CASSRMRGGLYEQYF	TGCGCCAGCAGCAGGATGCGGGGGGGCCTCTACGAGCAGTACTTC
.	.	15	TRBV13	TRBJ2-1	CASSHMVARGNEQFF	TGTGCCAGCAGCCACATGGTGGCACGGGGCAATGAGCAGTTCTTC
few	TRBD1	15	TRBV7-8	TRBJ2-1	CASRLDRGTYNEQFF	TGTGCCAGCAGACTGGACAGGGGAACCTACAATGAGCAGTTCTTC
.	.	15	TRBV4-3	TRBJ2-5	CASSPARGNQETQYF	TGCGCCAGCAGCCCCGCACGGGGGAATCAAGAGACCCAGTACTTC
.	TRBD1	16	TRBV5-4	TRBJ2-7	CASSLAGTGSFYEQYF	TGTGCCAGCAGCTTGGCTGGGACAGGGTCCTTCTACGAGCAGTACTTC
.	TRBD1	15	TRBV29-1	TRBJ1-2	CSVGGGPPNFYGYTF	TGCAGCGTTGGAGGGGGCCCCCCTAACTTCTATGGCTACACCTTC
.	.	15	TRBV21-1	TRBJ2-7	CASSPGRKGSYEQYF	TGTGCCAGCAGCCCTGGGCGTAAAGGCTCCTACGAGCAGTACTTC
once	TRBD1	16	TRBV4-3	TRBJ2-5	CASSYGTGGFQETQYF	TGCGCCAGCAGCTATGGGACAGGGGGCTTCCAAGAGACCCAGTACTTC
.	.	14	TRBV7-8	TRBJ2-7	CASSFYAAKYEQYF	TGTGCCAGCAGCTTTTATGCGGCAAAGTACGAGCAGTACTTC
.	TRBD1	18	TRBV4-1	TRBJ1-1	CASSLQGGSFIRRTEAFF	TGCGCCAGCAGCCTACAAGGGGGCAGTTTCATTAGGCGGACTGAAGCTTTCTTT
.	.	16	TRBV7-2	TRBJ2-7	CASSLFTAGGSYEQYF	TGTGCCAGCAGCTTATTCACGGCAGGGGGGTCCTACGAGCAGTACTTC
.	.	14	TRBV9	TRBJ2-7	CASSAIAASYEQYF	TGTGCCAGCAGCGCCATAGCGGCTTCCTACGAGCAGTACTTC
.	.	16	TRBV7-2	TRBJ2-5	CASSLGSRSGQETQYF	TGTGCCAGCAGCTTAGGTTCCCGTAGCGGCCAAGAGACCCAGTACTTC
once	.	14	TRBV9	TRBJ2-1	CATSGAGACNEQFF	TGTGCCACTAGTGGGGCGGGGGCCTGCAATGAGCAGTTCTTC